The present T cell receptor (beta chain) was sequenced within a study of cytomegalovirus exposure and HLA in healthy donors (dated by TCRdb to 2015 to 2018). Broadly, across the study: According to a later analysis, one platform produced both the roughly 130 validation repertoires and the roughly 640 repertoires of the first cohort. The study combined high-throughput TCR immunosequencing, statistical association of individual TCRs with disease status, and machine learning to predict cytomegalovirus infection status. The study aimed to test whether cataloging public T cell receptors could reveal signatures of past pathogen exposure. Besides the first cohort of 500 to 700 subjects, a separate validation cohort made up of roughly 120 different subjects was used. On the study overall, not on this receptor specifically: A few of the identified cytomegalovirus-associated TCR beta chains were confirmed in vitro to be specific for cytomegalovirus antigens. The validation cohort had no HLA typing available for a later analysis, so co-occurrence within that cohort was assessed over all 130 or so repertoires. Of the cluster scores, approximately 94% were above 0 in a later analysis, which found that TCRs clustered in the first cohort also tended to co-occur in the 90 to 150 validation repertoires. Across donors, most TCR sequences were observed very rarely, whereas some public TCRs were present in many individuals. It was suggested by the authors that the approach could potentially be generalized to other disease states and immunological phenotypes. A total of fewer than 200 TCR beta chains were listed by the study as associated with cytomegalovirus. Cytomegalovirus status was reported to be diagnosed by the classifier with high specificity and sensitivity in both the original and validation cohorts.

The donors were included in the validation cohort of 90 to 150 subjects, a group kept apart from the 666-subject first cohort. Based on the germline V gene (reference sequence), the CDR1 and CDR2 sequences are SEHNR and FQNEAQ. Taken from cysteine to phenylalanine, the CDR3 has 16 residues. Of the read, only the CDR3 DNA is kept; its 48 bases are in frame from base 1. Trimmed from V: 1 base; trimmed from J: 0 bases; junction bases lacking a gene match: 2. The library came from the immunoSEQ multiplex PCR assay. Processing in the source paper ran as follows. To diagnose cytomegalovirus status from the catalog of TCR beta chain sequences, a statistical classification framework was built. TCRdb took this table from immuneACCESS and kept in-frame rearrangements with V and J called. Such tables lack part of the clones; where checked against another copy, unresolved V genes explain under half of the gap, and the rest is unexplained. The V and J calls and clone size were taken over from that table, and D and trimming were inferred from the DNA. Recorded for this sample are about 130,000 clones; roughly nine tenths of them occurred a single time. The top ten hold 1% to 1.5% of the sample.

A word on this clone: The antigen it recognizes is unknown. No base qualities exist here, and no much larger clone lies one base off it.

Recombination joined TRBV7-9 with TRBJ2-2, and 7 junctional nucleotides match TRBD1. Sequencing was performed on PBMCs. The receptor was isolated from a young woman in good health and CMV-seronegative. The CDR3 corresponds to CASSLDRGSNTGELFF. The DNA sequence is as follows: TGTGCCAGCAGCTTAGACAGGGGTTCGAACACCGGGGAGCTGTTTTTT.